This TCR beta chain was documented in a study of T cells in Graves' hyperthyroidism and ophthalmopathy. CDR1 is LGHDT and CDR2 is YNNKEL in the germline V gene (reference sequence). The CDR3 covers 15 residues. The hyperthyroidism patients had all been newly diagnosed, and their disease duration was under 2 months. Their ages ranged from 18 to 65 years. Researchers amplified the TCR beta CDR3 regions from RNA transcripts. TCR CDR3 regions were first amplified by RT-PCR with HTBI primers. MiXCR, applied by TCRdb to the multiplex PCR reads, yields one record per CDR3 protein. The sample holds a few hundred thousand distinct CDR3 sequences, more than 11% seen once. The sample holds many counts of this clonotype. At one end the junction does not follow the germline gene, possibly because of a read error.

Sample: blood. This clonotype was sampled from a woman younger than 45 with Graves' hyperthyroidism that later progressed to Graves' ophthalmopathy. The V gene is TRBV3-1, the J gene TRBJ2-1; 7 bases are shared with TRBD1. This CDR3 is CASSQGTERYNEQFF. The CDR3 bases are TGTGCCAGCAGTCAAGGGACAGAACGTTACAATGAGCAGTTCTTC.